This T cell receptor (beta chain) was obtained from a study of CD8 T cells in ankylosing spondylitis. Notes on the study in general: Clones tied to disease were said to be significantly enriched in matched ankylosing spondylitis synovial fluid. Clones linked to disease, bearing a CD8+ phenotype, were relatively rare in peripheral blood. There were earlier reports of some motif variants in reactive arthritis synovial fluid and blood. Ankylosing spondylitis blood seemed to carry a telltale TCR beta motif made of fewer than 10 highly homologous variants.

Comments on this clonotype: Its antigen remains unknown.

Quantitative 5'-RACE with molecular barcodes produced the TCR beta libraries. Each CDR3 protein gets one entry after TCRdb re-called the 5' RACE reads with MiXCR. Of approximately 540,000 distinct CDR3 sequences in the sample, approximately 11% are singletons; the top ten hold around 6.8%. V was shortened by 0 bases and J by 6 bases, with 9 bases between the two germline ends. The CDR3 is made up of 13 amino acids. The V gene's germline CDR1 is LNHNV and CDR2 YYDKDF (reference sequence). The rearrangement uses TRBV15 and TRBJ2-7; unclear D gene. Input material: blood, either unsorted or a sorted T cell fraction (not recorded which). The TCR originated in a male donor with ankylosing spondylitis. The CDR3 sequence: CATSREGVSEQYF. The CDR3 region has the DNA TGTGCCACCAGCAGAGAGGGCGTTTCCGAGCAGTACTTC.